The next 5 T cell receptor beta chains were all read from a single sample in a study of blood T cell repertoires in COVID-19. Assay used: immunoSEQ multiplex PCR; TCRdb lists only in-frame clones, some missing. The sample gives around 250,000 clones, around 84% of which show up once; about 6.9% is in the top ten. What was sequenced was PBMCs or T cells enriched from blood (not recorded which). Receptors were obtained from a woman aged 45 to 65 who had been exposed to COVID-19.

The genes are TRBV12-5 and TRBJ2-1; 7 positions match TRBD2. The CDR3 contains 16 residues. V shed 3 bases and J 5 bases; nucleotides not matched to a gene: 10. The germline V gene has CDR1 LGHNT and CDR2 FRNRAP. CDR3 nucleotides: TGTGCTAGTGGTTTCGTATCAGGGACTACAAACAATGAGCAGTTCTTC. Protein sequence: CASGFVSGTTNNEQFF.

The chain has TRBV28 and TRBJ2-7; D gene ambiguous. The germline V gene has CDR1 MDHEN and CDR2 SYDVKM. CDR3 length: 11 residues. The V end lost 5 bases, the J end lost 0 bases, and 2 bases lay between the germline ends. CDR3 region: CASSHSYEQYF. DNA for the CDR3: TGTGCCAGCAGTCACTCCTACGAGCAGTACTTC.

The V gene is TRBV2, the J gene TRBJ1-1, with 7 bases lining up with TRBD1. In germline, CDR1 is SNHLY, CDR2 FYNNEI. V gave up 8 bases and J gave up 7 bases; unmatched junction bases: 4. The CDR3 runs 11 residues. The CDR3 nucleotides read TGTGCCAGCTTAGACAGGGTTGAAGCTTTCTTT. This translates into CASLDRVEAFF.

This chain connects TRBV10-2 to TRBJ2-5, with D perhaps matching TRBD2 (7 bases). V was pared by 0 bases and J by 4 bases, with 18 bases between. Germline V CDR1 and CDR2: WSHSY, SAAADI. This CDR3 comprises 17 residues. CDR3 protein: CASSESKGGPLRETQYF. The CDR3 region has the DNA TGCGCCAGCAGTGAGTCTAAGGGGGGGCCTTTGCGAGAGACCCAGTACTTC.

The rearrangement joins TRBV7-3 to TRBJ1-1; a weak D match, TRBD1 (6 bases). The CDR3 length is 14 residues. Germline-derived CDR1 and CDR2 are SGHTA and FQGTGA. V was trimmed by 5 bases and J by 6 bases, leaving 16 bases between them. CDR3 coding DNA: TGTGCCAGCAGCCCAACAGGGCTAGAGTCTGAAGCTTTCTTT. This gives the protein CASSPTGLESEAFF.